This TCR beta chain was recorded in a study of a mutant IDH1 vaccine in newly diagnosed glioma. TCRdb's table, derived via immunoSEQ multiplex PCR, lists solely in-frame clones and lacks some. Among around 56,000 clones, approximately 78% were seen once, and the ten largest hold roughly 8.1%. V lost 4 bases and J 4 bases, leaving 13 bases between the germline ends. Germline assignment: CDR1 MNHEY and CDR2 SVGAGI. The CDR3 length is 14 residues. About this clone: No antigen is known for it.

Regarding the study as a whole: Across multiple MHC alleles, around 93% of patients had vaccine-induced responses.

Time point denoted: week 23, last vaccination. Vaccination comprised doses that each held 300 ug of mutant IDH1 20-mer peptide, plus topical imiquimod. The sample was PBMCs, taken from a glioma patient whose treatment included an IDH1 peptide vaccine. This chain connects TRBV6-5 to TRBJ2-5, with D possibly TRBD2 on 5 matching bases. The sequence derives from a woman in her thirties or forties with glioma. Some clones in this sample may be carry-over from other donors' samples. The CDR3 DNA follows: TGTGCCAGCAGTTCGAGGGCCTGGGGAGAGACCCAGTACTTC. Amino acids: CASSSRAWGETQYF.